A single sample gave rise to the 20 T cell receptor beta chains below, sequenced in a study of CXCR3-negative and CXCR3-positive naive CD8 T cells. Broader study findings: Against CXCR3-negative naive cells, CXCR3-positive naive cells showed more hydrophobic TRB CDR3s.

These receptors' antigens are unknown. The authors made the TRB cDNA libraries by 5' RACE using UMI labels. TCRdb reworked the 5' RACE reads into one entry per CDR3 protein, no DNA. This sample contains 80,000 to 100,000 distinct CDR3 sequences. The sample was naive CXCR3+ CD8+ T cells from blood. Subset reported: CD45RO-CCR7+CD27+CD95- naive CD8+ T cells expressing CXCR3 (TNR3+). The receptor source for this set is a human donor in good health. Some clones in this sample may be carry-over from other donors' samples.

The chain employs TRBV27 and TRBJ2-4; the TRBD2 assignment by TCRdb is unverifiable without DNA. The CDR3 extends over 14 amino acids. Germline V gene lookup returns CDR1 MNHEY and CDR2 SMNVEV (reference sequence). CDR3 protein: CASSSADSRDIQYF.

The chain uses TRBV14 and TRBJ1-1. Per the germline V gene, CDR1 is SGHDN and CDR2 is FVKESK. The CDR3 sequence is 16 residues long. The CDR3 reads CASSQDLWNMNSEAFF.

This chain joins TRBV4-3 and TRBJ2-7; without DNA, the TCRdb call of TRBD1 cannot be checked. The CDR3 has 16 amino acids. CDR1 LGHNA and CDR2 YSLEER come from the germline V gene. The CDR3 is CASSQDSTGGHYEQYF.

V is TRBV28 and J is TRBJ2-7; TCRdb's D gene call, TRBD2, goes unchecked for lack of DNA. This CDR3 contains 15 residues. In germline, CDR1 is MDHEN, CDR2 SYDVKM. CDR3 loop: CASSSPGLAFIEQYF.

This chain's CDR3 is CASSTYRGGGYNSPLHF. The chain is built from TRBV7-2 and TRBJ1-6; TCRdb calls TRBD1, which cannot be checked without DNA. CDR1 and CDR2 from the germline V gene are SGHTA and FQGNSA. The CDR3 contains 17 residues.

This chain links TRBV14 with TRBJ2-1; the D call of TRBD2 rests on TCRdb alone, since no DNA is present to check it. The CDR3 spans 11 residues. Germline V gene data show CDR1 as SGHDN and CDR2 as FVKESK. CDR3: CASSRASLPFF.

The rearrangement joins TRBV7-6 to TRBJ2-7; TCRdb lists TRBD1, though no DNA is available to test this call. The CDR3 loop spans 14 amino acids. Looked up from germline, CDR1 is SGHVS and CDR2 is FNYEAQ. CDR3 amino acids: CASSLVDNSYEQYF. The full variable domain, with the rest looked up from reference TRBV7-6 and TRBJ2-7, is GAGVSQSPRYKVTKRGQDVALRCDPISGHVSLYWYRQALGQGPEFLTYFNYEAQQDKSGLPNDRFSAERPEGSISTLTIQRTEQRDSAMYRCASSLVDNSYEQYFGPGTRLTVT.

The rearrangement links TRBV5-5 to TRBJ1-1. CDR3 length: 12 amino acids. Germline-derived CDR1 and CDR2 are SGHKS and YYEKEE (reference sequence). The CDR3 here is CASGWPGSEAFF. Full variable domain (remainder filled in from reference TRBV5-5 and TRBJ1-1): DAGVTQSPTHLIKTRGQQVTLRCSPISGHKSVSWYQQVLGQGPQFIFQYYEKEERGRGNFPDRFSARQFPNYSSELNVNALLLGDSALYLCASGWPGSEAFFGQGTRLTVV.

This chain links TRBV5-1 with TRBJ2-3; absent DNA, TCRdb's TRBD1 call cannot be checked. This CDR3 spans 15 amino acids. Germline-derived CDR1 and CDR2 are SGHRS and YFSETQ. CDR3 sequence: CASSLPPGSTDTQYF.

The chain's CDR3 is CATSDPKQSLSGANVLTF. This sequence joins TRBV24-1 and TRBJ2-6; the D call of TRBD2 rests on TCRdb alone, since no DNA is present to check it. In germline, CDR1 is KGHDR, CDR2 SFDVKD. The CDR3 runs to 18 residues.

V is TRBV7-3 and J is TRBJ2-2; TCRdb's D call, TRBD1, is unchecked because there is no DNA. Germline V gene data show CDR1 as SGHTA and CDR2 as FQGTGA. CDR3 size: 14 residues. CDR3 sequence: CASRDRGNTGELFF.

The chain links TRBV3-1 to TRBJ2-2; as DNA is missing, the TRBD1 call by TCRdb cannot be tested. The CDR3 runs to 15 residues. Germline V gene lookup returns CDR1 LGHDT and CDR2 YNNKEL (reference sequence). CDR3 residues: CASSYGHETHGELFF.

The rearrangement joins TRBV14 to TRBJ2-5; TCRdb names TRBD1, which stays unverified in the absence of DNA. CDR1 SGHDN and CDR2 FVKESK come from the germline V gene. CDR3 size: 18 residues. The CDR3 here is CASSQTDHRGRRQETQYF.

The chain couples TRBV28 to TRBJ2-3; the TCRdb D gene call, TRBD1, has no DNA to confirm it. This CDR3 has 18 amino acids. Germline CDR1 is MDHEN and CDR2 is SYDVKM. The CDR3 sequence is CASSPDRDWAGRTDTQYF.

The V call is TRBV27, the J call TRBJ2-7; without DNA, the TCRdb call of TRBD2 cannot be checked. Germline lookup yields CDR1 MNHEY and CDR2 SMNVEV (reference sequence). The CDR3 extends over 17 amino acids. CDR3 sequence reads: CASSLWGGLAETYEQYF.

CDR3 region: CASSFYPRGSGRANYEQYF. V and J are TRBV28 and TRBJ2-7; TCRdb outputs TRBD2, but without DNA this stays unchecked. CDR1 MDHEN and CDR2 SYDVKM come from the germline V gene. This CDR3 comprises 19 residues. The variable domain in full, with the rest retrieved from reference TRBV28 and TRBJ2-7, is DVKVTQSSRYLVKRTGEKVFLECVQDMDHENMFWYRQDPGLGLRLIYFSYDVKMKEKGDIPEGYSVSREKKERFSLILESASTNQTSMYLCASSFYPRGSGRANYEQYFGPGTRLTVT.

The rearrangement links TRBV10-3 to TRBJ2-3; the D gene TCRdb calls, TRBD2, cannot be checked with no DNA. The CDR3 runs to 15 residues. Germline V gives CDR1 ENHRY, CDR2 SYGVKD. CDR3: CAISESTGGEDTQYF.

The chain joins TRBV7-9 to TRBJ1-1. CDR3 length equals 12 residues. Germline V gives CDR1 SEHNR, CDR2 FQNEAQ (reference sequence). The CDR3 loop reads CASSPTSMEAFF.

The genes are TRBV27 and TRBJ1-1. This CDR3 contains 13 residues. Germline-derived CDR1 and CDR2 are MNHEY and SMNVEV (reference sequence). CDR3 amino acids: CASSLSKRTEAFF.

V and J are TRBV28 and TRBJ2-5; TCRdb's assignment of TRBD1 cannot be checked, as there is no DNA. The V gene's germline CDR1 is MDHEN and CDR2 SYDVKM. This CDR3 has 15 residues. Here the CDR3 reads CAIRTGATNQETQYF.